The sequence of this T cell receptor beta chain was determined in a study of blood T cell repertoires in COVID-19. Looking at the study overall: Sites in the United States, Italy and Spain provided acute and convalescent COVID-19 samples. From T cells, B-cell-depleted T cells, or PBMCs came the material, which was cDNA or gDNA.

In the original analysis: Counts of nucleated cells, estimated from reference gene primer amplification, were obtained. Sequenced by immunoSEQ multiplex PCR; TCRdb stores in-frame clones only, minus some. V, J and clone size are taken as reported in that table, and D and trimming were inferred from the DNA itself. The data hold 350,000 to 400,000 clones, with around nine tenths observed a single time. The germline V gene has CDR1 MNHNY and CDR2 SVGAGI (reference sequence). This CDR3 contains 14 residues. Trimming pared 10 bases from V and 0 bases from J, leaving 12 bases between. The sequenced material came from peripheral blood. V usage is TRBV6-6 and J usage is TRBJ1-4; weak D call: TRBD1 (5 bases). The sequence derives from a woman aged 55 to 70 with COVID-19, enrolled during active disease. CDR3 amino acids: CATSTAATNEKLFF. Here the CDR3 DNA reads TGTGCCACCTCGACAGCCGCAACTAATGAAAAACTGTTTTTT.